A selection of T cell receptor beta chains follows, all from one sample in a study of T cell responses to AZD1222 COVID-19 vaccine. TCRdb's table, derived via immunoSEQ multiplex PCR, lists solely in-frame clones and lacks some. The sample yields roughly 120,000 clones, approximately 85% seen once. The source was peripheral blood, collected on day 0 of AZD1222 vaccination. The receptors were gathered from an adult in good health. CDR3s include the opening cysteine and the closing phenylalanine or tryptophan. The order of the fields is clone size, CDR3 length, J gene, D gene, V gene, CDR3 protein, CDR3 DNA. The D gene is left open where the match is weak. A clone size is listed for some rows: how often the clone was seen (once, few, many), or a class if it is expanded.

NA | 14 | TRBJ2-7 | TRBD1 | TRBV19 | CASSMRDRFQRQYF | TGTGCCAGTAGTATGCGGGACAGGTTCCAACGTCAGTACTTC
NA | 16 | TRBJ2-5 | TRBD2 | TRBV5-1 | CASSLAGKGGQETQYF | TGCGCCAGCAGCCTTGCCGGGAAGGGAGGGCAAGAGACCCAGTACTTC
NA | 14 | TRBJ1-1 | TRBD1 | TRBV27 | CASSLFRGRTEAFF | TGTGCCAGCAGCCTGTTCAGGGGGCGGACTGAAGCTTTCTTT
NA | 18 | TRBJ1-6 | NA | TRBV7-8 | CASSLGDKSRSYNSPLHF | TGTGCCAGCAGCTTAGGGGACAAATCGCGCTCCTATAATTCACCCCTCCACTTT
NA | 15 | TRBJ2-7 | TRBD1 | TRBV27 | CASSPRDREVYEQYF | TGTGCCAGCAGTCCCCGGGACAGGGAGGTCTACGAGCAGTACTTC
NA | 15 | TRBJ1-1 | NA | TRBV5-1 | CASSLGSKINTEAFF | TGCGCCAGCAGCTTGGGGTCTAAGATCAACACTGAAGCTTTCTTT
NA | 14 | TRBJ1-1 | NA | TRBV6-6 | CASSPGGGAGEAFF | TGTGCCAGCAGCCCCGGGGGGGGCGCAGGGGAAGCTTTCTTT
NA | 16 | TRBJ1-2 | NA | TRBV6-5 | CASSYSPDTPLGGYTF | TGTGCCAGCAGTTACTCTCCGGACACCCCTCTCGGTGGCTACACCTTC
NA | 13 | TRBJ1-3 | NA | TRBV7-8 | CASSLSRRNTIYF | TGTGCCAGCAGCTTATCCAGGAGAAACACCATATATTTT
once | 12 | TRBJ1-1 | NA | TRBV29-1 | CSARWGNTEAFF | TGCAGCGCAAGATGGGGGAACACTGAAGCTTTCTTT
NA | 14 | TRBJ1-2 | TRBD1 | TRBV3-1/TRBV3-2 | CASSHRQGWYGYTF | TGTGCCAGCAGCCACCGACAGGGGTGGTATGGCTACACCTTC
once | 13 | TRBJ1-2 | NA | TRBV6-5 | CASSSGGLLGYTF | TGTGCCAGCAGTTCGGGGGGGCTCCTTGGCTACACCTTC
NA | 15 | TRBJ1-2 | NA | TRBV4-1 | CASSLGPGSNYGYTF | TGCGCCAGCAGCCTAGGACCGGGATCAAACTATGGCTACACCTTC
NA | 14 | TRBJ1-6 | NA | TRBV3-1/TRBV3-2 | CASRLRGVHSPLHF | TGTGCCAGCAGGCTCCGGGGGGTTCACTCACCCCTCCACTTT
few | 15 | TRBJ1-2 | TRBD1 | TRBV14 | CASSQDRGTAYGYTF | TGTGCCAGCAGCCAAGATCGAGGGACAGCATATGGCTACACCTTC
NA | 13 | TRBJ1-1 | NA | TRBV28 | CASGWDRDGEAFF | TGTGCCAGCGGTTGGGACCGGGACGGTGAAGCTTTCTTT
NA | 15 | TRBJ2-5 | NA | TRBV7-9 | CASSLSRGRTETQYF | TGTGCCAGCAGCTTAAGCCGGGGGCGAACGGAGACCCAGTACTTC
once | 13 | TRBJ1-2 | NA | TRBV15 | CATSQDTNYGYTF | TGTGCCACCAGCCAGGACACGAACTATGGCTACACCTTC
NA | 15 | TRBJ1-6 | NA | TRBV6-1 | CASSDMTGTNSPLHF | TGTGCCAGCAGTGATATGACAGGAACCAATTCACCCCTCCACTTT
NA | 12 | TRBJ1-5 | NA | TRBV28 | CASSLFPQPQHF | TGTGCCAGCAGTTTATTCCCTCAGCCCCAGCATTTT
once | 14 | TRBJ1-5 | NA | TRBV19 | CATSRGPGNQPQHF | TGTGCCACCTCGCGCGGTCCCGGAAATCAGCCCCAGCATTTT
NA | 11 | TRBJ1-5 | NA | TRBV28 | CASRQSVAQHF | TGTGCCAGCCGGCAGAGCGTGGCCCAGCATTTT
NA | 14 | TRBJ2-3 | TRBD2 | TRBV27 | CATAGGRFSDTQYF | TGTGCCACCGCGGGGGGGCGGTTTTCAGATACGCAGTATTTT
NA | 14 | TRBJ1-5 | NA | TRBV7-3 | CASSQDGGNQPQHF | TGTGCCAGCAGCCAAGACGGGGGCAATCAGCCCCAGCATTTT
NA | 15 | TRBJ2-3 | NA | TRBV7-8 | CASSLVAGDGDTQYF | TGTGCCAGCAGCTTAGTGGCTGGGGATGGAGATACGCAGTATTTT
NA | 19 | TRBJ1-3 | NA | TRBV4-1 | CASSQDFLGRGLSGNTIYF | TGCGCCAGCAGCCAAGATTTTTTGGGAAGAGGCCTCTCTGGAAACACCATATATTTT
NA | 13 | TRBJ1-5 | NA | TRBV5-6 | CASSFRSNQPQHF | TGTGCCAGCAGCTTCCGAAGCAATCAGCCCCAGCATTTT
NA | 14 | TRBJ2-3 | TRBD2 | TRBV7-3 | CASSPGLVGDTQYF | TGTGCCAGCAGCCCGGGACTAGTGGGAGATACGCAGTATTTT
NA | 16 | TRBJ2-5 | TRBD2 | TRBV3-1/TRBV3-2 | CASSSGLAGMQETQYF | TGTGCCAGCAGCTCGGGACTAGCGGGAATGCAAGAGACCCAGTACTTC
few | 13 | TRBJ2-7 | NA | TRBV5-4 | CASSLEMVEEQYF | TGTGCCAGCAGCTTGGAGATGGTAGAGGAGCAGTACTTC
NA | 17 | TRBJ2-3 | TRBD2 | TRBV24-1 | CATSAASGGWGTDTQYF | TGTGCCACCAGTGCGGCTAGCGGGGGGTGGGGCACAGATACGCAGTATTTT
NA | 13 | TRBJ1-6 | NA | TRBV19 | CASSRQFNSPLHF | TGTGCCAGTAGTAGGCAGTTTAATTCACCCCTCCACTTT
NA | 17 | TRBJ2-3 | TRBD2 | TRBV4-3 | CASSQSGGAGMQNTQYF | TGCGCCAGCAGCCAGTCGGGGGGGGCGGGGATGCAAAATACGCAGTATTTT
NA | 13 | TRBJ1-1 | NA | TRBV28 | CATHSGGRTEAFF | TGTGCCACCCACTCGGGGGGGCGCACTGAAGCTTTCTTT
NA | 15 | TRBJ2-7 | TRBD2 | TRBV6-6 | CASSATSGGTYEQYF | TGTGCCAGCAGTGCAACTAGCGGGGGGACCTACGAGCAGTACTTC
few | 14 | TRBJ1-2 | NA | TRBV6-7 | CASSYARDRLGYTF | TGTGCCAGCAGTTACGCCAGAGACAGGCTCGGCTACACCTTC
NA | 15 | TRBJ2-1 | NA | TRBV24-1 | CATSDPAVIHNEQFF | TGTGCCACCAGTGATCCGGCCGTAATTCACAATGAGCAGTTCTTC
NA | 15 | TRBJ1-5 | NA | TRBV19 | CASTLSGTPVQPQHF | TGTGCCAGTACCCTATCCGGGACACCGGTTCAGCCCCAGCATTTT
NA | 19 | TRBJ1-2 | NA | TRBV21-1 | CASSKAGKDRGRPYCGYTF | TGTGCCAGCAGCAAAGCAGGGAAGGACAGGGGAAGGCCATATTGTGGCTACACCTTC
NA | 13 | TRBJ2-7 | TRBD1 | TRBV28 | CATSGDRAAEQYF | TGTGCCACCTCCGGGGACAGGGCGGCCGAGCAGTACTTC
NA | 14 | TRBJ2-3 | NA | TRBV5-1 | CASSPGLRGDTQYF | TGCGCCAGCAGCCCGGGACTTCGGGGAGATACGCAGTATTTT
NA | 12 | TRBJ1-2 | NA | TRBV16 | CASSPGLYGYTF | TGTGCCAGCAGTCCCGGGCTCTATGGCTACACCTTC
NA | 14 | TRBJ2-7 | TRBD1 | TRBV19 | CASSIDRGSYEQYF | TGTGCCAGTAGTATCGACAGGGGATCCTACGAGCAGTACTTC
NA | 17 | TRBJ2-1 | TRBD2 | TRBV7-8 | CASSGGSGGSSYNEQFF | TGTGCCAGCAGCGGAGGTAGCGGGGGATCGTCCTACAATGAGCAGTTCTTC
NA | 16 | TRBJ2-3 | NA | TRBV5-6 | CASSLGGLPRTDTQYF | TGTGCCAGCAGCTTGGGAGGACTTCCGAGGACCGATACGCAGTATTTT
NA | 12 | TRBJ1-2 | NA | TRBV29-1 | CSVEAEPYGYTF | TGCAGCGTTGAGGCAGAACCCTATGGCTACACCTTC
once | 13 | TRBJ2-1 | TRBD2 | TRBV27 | CASSPQRGGEQFF | TGTGCCAGCAGCCCCCAGCGGGGGGGGGAGCAGTTCTTC
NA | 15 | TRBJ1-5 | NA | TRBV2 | CASKASGGPIDPQHF | TGTGCCAGCAAAGCTTCCGGGGGCCCAATCGATCCCCAGCATTTT
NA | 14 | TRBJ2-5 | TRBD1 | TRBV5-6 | CASSGTGGKETQYF | TGTGCCAGCAGCGGTACAGGGGGCAAGGAGACCCAGTACTTC
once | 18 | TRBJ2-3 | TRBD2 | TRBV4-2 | CASSQDSSAGGSTDTQYF | TGTGCCAGCAGCCAAGATTCCTCGGCGGGGGGAAGCACAGATACGCAGTATTTT
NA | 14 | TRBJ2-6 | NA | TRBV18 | CATKGVSGANVLTF | TGTGCCACCAAAGGCGTCTCTGGGGCCAACGTCCTGACTTTC
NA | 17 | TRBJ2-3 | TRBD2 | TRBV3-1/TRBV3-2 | CASSQDLSGGGSDTQYF | TGTGCCAGCAGCCAAGATCTCAGCGGGGGAGGATCAGATACGCAGTATTTT
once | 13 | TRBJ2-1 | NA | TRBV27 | CASSLGLETGQFF | TGTGCCAGCAGTTTGGGTTTGGAAACAGGGCAGTTCTTC